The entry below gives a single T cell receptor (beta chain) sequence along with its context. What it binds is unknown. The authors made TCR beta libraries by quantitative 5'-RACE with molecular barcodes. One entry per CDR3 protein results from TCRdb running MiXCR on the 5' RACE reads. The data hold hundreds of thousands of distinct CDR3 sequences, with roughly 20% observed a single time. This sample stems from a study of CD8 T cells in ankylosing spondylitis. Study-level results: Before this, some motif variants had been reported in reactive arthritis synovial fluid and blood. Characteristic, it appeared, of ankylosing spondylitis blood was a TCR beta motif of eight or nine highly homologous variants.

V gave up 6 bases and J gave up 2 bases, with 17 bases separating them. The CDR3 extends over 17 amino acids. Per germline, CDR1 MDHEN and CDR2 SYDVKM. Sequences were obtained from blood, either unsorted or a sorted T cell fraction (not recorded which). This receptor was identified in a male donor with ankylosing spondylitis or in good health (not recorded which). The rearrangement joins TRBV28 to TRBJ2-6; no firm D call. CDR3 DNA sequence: TGTGCCAGCAGGGCCATGACACCCGGCGCTGGGGCCAACGTCCTGACTTTC. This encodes CASRAMTPGAGANVLTF.